This TCR beta chain stems from a study of blood T cell repertoires in COVID-19 (dated by TCRdb to 2018 to 2020). Background for the entire study: The collaborator samples originated in the United States, Italy and Spain and spanned the acute and convalescent phases of COVID-19. The material from the prospective study consisted of cDNA or gDNA derived from T cells, B-cell-depleted T cells, or PBMCs. Subjects who had been exposed to COVID-19, were actively infected with it, or had recovered from it provided the deeply sampled blood TCRbeta repertoires that made up the dataset. The repertoires were made available in a free public database intended to serve as a resource for research on the immune response to SARS-CoV-2. Samples were obtained from the ongoing ImmuneRACE study (first 160 participants) and from some 1,300 subjects provided by 6 global collaborators. Nearly every sample came with metadata listing a de-identified subject ID, COVID-19 status, age in years and sex. Where HLA class I and class II types were available, the types were taken from metadata supplied by the sample provider, not from assay-based typing. Broader findings and caveats from the paper: Clinical and demographic metadata were provided uncurated, with the amount varying by source and participant.

A remark on this clone: It has no known antigen specificity. No much larger clonotype is one base removed from it; base qualities were not supplied.

Enrolling through a virtual design, the prospective study's participants ranged in age from roughly 18 to 90 years and lived across 20 to 25 United States geographic areas. To assign participants to cohorts, the prospective study relied on clinical history that participants themselves reported in a screening survey and a study questionnaire. For ImmuneRACE Cohort 3, a participant was defined as recovered based on two consecutive negative NP/OP PCR tests, clearance by a healthcare professional, or resolution of symptoms. In the prospective study, whole blood, serum and a nasopharyngeal or oropharyngeal swab were collected from each participant by mobile phlebotomists. Prospective study participants could optionally give additional blood draws and questionnaires over an approximately two-month period. Before DNA extraction, blood samples from the prospective study were shipped at room temperature or frozen.

V was cut back by 11 bases and J by 2 bases, leaving a gap of 22 bases between them. Sequences SGHAT (CDR1) and FQNNGV (CDR2) are obtained from the germline V gene. From the cysteine through the phenylalanine, the CDR3 covers 16 amino acids. Only CDR3 DNA remains: 48 bases, in frame from the first base. The immunoSEQ Assay, a bias-controlled multiplex PCR, was used to amplify TCRbeta CDR3 regions from genomic DNA. In the original analysis: The number of nucleated cells in each sample was estimated by amplification of reference gene primers within the assay. Sequence reads were collapsed and filtered to measure the absolute abundance of every unique TCRbeta CDR3 rearrangement. For each sample, productive Simpson clonality was calculated as the square root of Simpson's diversity index across productive rearrangements. TCRdb limited this immuneACCESS table to in-frame rearrangements with V and J called. A share of clones is missing; checked studies link under half to unresolved V genes, and the rest is unexplained. The D gene and trimming were derived from the DNA, and the V and J assignments and clone size from that table. The sample table lists a few hundred thousand clones, 70% to 90% of them with a count of one. The biggest ten clones account for less than 11% of the sample.

Material: PBMCs or T cells enriched from blood (not recorded which). The TCR comes from a woman aged 18-29 years who had recovered from COVID-19. The chain couples TRBV11-2 to TRBJ2-1; the D gene is perhaps TRBD1, from 5 matching bases. CDR3 reads: CAHQRLPRETYNEQFF. The DNA is as follows: TGTGCCCACCAGCGTCTCCCCAGGGAAACCTACAATGAGCAGTTCTTC.